The T cell receptor (beta chain) under discussion was sequenced for a study of PD-1 blockade in classical Hodgkin lymphoma (dated by TCRdb to the early 2020s). A note on the overall study: Nivolumab dosing was 3 mg/kg intravenously every 2 weeks, continuing until either disease progression or unacceptable toxicity. A peripheral blood immune signature of response to PD-1 blockade in classical Hodgkin lymphoma was defined using TCR beta sequencing and CyTOF.

Concerning this clone: Its antigen is still unknown. Base qualities are not provided; no much larger clone lies one nucleotide away.

Taken with the paper, the label for time point translates to: cycle 2 day 1 (C2D1) of nivolumab. Every trial patient had relapsed following autologous stem cell transplantation, and prior brentuximab vedotin exposure was what differed among cohorts A, B and C. The trial cohort comprised fewer than 65 patients with relapsed/refractory classical Hodgkin lymphoma whose best overall responses were complete response, partial response or progressive disease. Trial patients were treated with single-agent nivolumab in the multi-cohort phase II CheckMate 205 trial. An independent review committee assessed best overall response by applying the 2007 International Working Group response criteria. Trial PBMCs were obtained immediately prior to nivolumab initiation (C1D1) and on therapy at cycle 2 day 1 and cycle 4 day 1. Peripheral blood was collected in 8 mL Vacutainer Cell Preparation Tubes, from which PBMCs were isolated by centrifugation and then cryopreserved.

The investigation overall reported the following: The study was restricted to a single clinical trial cohort, and the causes of repertoire differences, possibly disease activity or prior therapy, were left undefined. Patients starting nivolumab less than 1 year after ASCT had lower diversity and were excluded from later analyses to avoid confounding by immune reconstitution. Baseline diversity similar to that of newly diagnosed patients was observed in trial patients achieving complete response, whereas significantly lower diversity was observed in partial responders and progressors. A significant rise by C4D1 was seen in CD4+ but not CD8+ TCR diversity (p=0.0027 vs p=0.16), with the rise being most apparent in complete responders (p=0.02). Baseline TCR diversity was reported to be lower in newly diagnosed patients than in healthy donors and to be lower still in relapsed/refractory patients.

The Qiagen DNeasy kit was used to extract genomic DNA from unsorted PBMCs and from the negatively selected CD4+ and CD8+ fractions. TCR beta CDR3 regions were amplified by immunoSEQ multiplex PCR using primers annealing to V and J segments. Amplification bias was minimized using a synthetic immune receptor repertoire, and residual bias was removed computationally after sequencing. Per the source publication's procedure: Custom Python scripts were used to quantify repertoire diversity as the Shannon entropy index. The unsorted, CD4+ and CD8+ repertoires were each analyzed separately, with the exception of combined analyses, where CD4+ and CD8+ sequences were merged in silico. A clone was considered expanded if an increase in frequency of at least 2-fold after treatment relative to C1D1 was found, and a pseudocount of 0.5 was applied to clones undetected at baseline. Singleton clones were defined as clones with 0 or 1 copy at C1D1, and non-singleton clones were defined as clones with 2 or more copies. Clones expanded in unsorted samples were labelled as CD4+, CD8+ or unknown by matching protein sequences in sorted samples from the same patient. Wilcoxon tests on paired samples were used to test changes in diversity from C1D1 to C4D1. TCRdb carries this immuneACCESS record with in-frame sequences only. Its versions omit some clonotypes, under half of them owing to an unresolved V gene in the studies checked, with the rest unexplained. That table gives V, J and clone size, and the DNA gave D and trimming. Across this sample there are about 40,000 clones, with around 90% seen only once. Roughly 7.7% of the sample rests with the top ten.

Sequencing was performed on peripheral blood mononuclear cells (PBMCs), taken before the second cycle of nivolumab. The sequence derives from a human donor with classical Hodgkin lymphoma.

The base sequence is TGCAGCGTTGTGGGGACAGGGGGACGGTATCCCTACACCTTC. It codes for CSVVGTGGRYPYTF. The chain is made from TRBV29-1 and TRBJ1-2, with TRBD1 matching 11 junction bases. V loses 4 bases at its end and J loses 10 bases; junction bases beyond the gene matches: 11. From the germline V gene, CDR1 is SQVTM and CDR2 is ANQGSEA. The CDR3, cysteine through phenylalanine, is 14 amino acids long. This entry keeps only the CDR3 DNA: 42 bases, framed from base 1.